A selection of T cell receptor beta chains follows, all from one sample in a study of cytomegalovirus exposure and HLA in healthy donors. Clones were read by immunoSEQ multiplex PCR, and TCRdb kept only the in-frame ones, dropping some. The sample gives 100,000 to 150,000 clones, roughly 82% of which show up once; over 1% is in the top ten. Material for sequencing was PBMCs. These receptors were collected from a boy between 5 and 17 years old in good health and CMV-seronegative. The CDR3 runs from the conserved cysteine through the conserved F or W. D genes are given only for firm matches. Not all rows give a size; the values are once, few, many and, for expanded clones, a class.

.	.	TRBV6-5	TRBJ2-1	CASSRLIPGDEQFF	TGTGCCAGCAGCCGCCTGATTCCGGGAGATGAGCAGTTCTTC
TRBD1	.	TRBV2	TRBJ1-5	CASSQKGQAAIQPQHF	TGTGCCAGCAGTCAAAAGGGACAGGCCGCGATTCAGCCCCAGCATTTT
TRBD2	.	TRBV4-1	TRBJ2-7	CASSQVRTSGADSYEQYF	TGCGCCAGCAGCCAAGTTCGGACTAGCGGAGCCGACTCCTACGAGCAGTACTTC
TRBD1	few	TRBV6-1	TRBJ1-1	CASRAGTGNTEAFF	TGTGCCAGCAGAGCCGGGACAGGGAACACTGAAGCTTTCTTT
.	.	TRBV7-6	TRBJ2-2	CASSLAEDTGELFF	TGTGCCAGCAGCTTAGCTGAGGACACCGGGGAGCTGTTTTTT
TRBD2	.	TRBV6-5	TRBJ2-1	CASSSVGTSNEQFF	TGTGCCAGCAGTTCCGTGGGGACTAGCAATGAGCAGTTCTTC
TRBD1	.	TRBV27	TRBJ2-7	CASSLSAGTGAYEQYF	TGTGCCAGCAGTTTATCGGCCGGGACAGGGGCCTACGAGCAGTACTTC
TRBD2	.	TRBV7-9	TRBJ2-1	CASSARQAGDYNEQFF	TGTGCCAGCAGCGCGAGGCAAGCGGGGGACTACAATGAGCAGTTCTTC
.	.	TRBV4-3	TRBJ2-1	CASSQGRKAANEQFF	TGCGCCAGCAGCCAAGGTCGGAAGGCGGCGAATGAGCAGTTCTTC
.	.	TRBV9	TRBJ2-7	CASSVGMGAGYEQYF	TGTGCCAGCAGCGTAGGGATGGGGGCGGGCTACGAGCAGTACTTC
.	.	TRBV7-9	TRBJ2-2	CASSLYRHSNGELFF	TGTGCCAGCAGTTTATACAGGCATTCGAACGGGGAGCTGTTTTTT
.	once	TRBV29-1	TRBJ1-2	CSVEDMVKGGDGYTF	TGCAGCGTTGAAGATATGGTGAAGGGAGGGGATGGCTACACCTTC
.	.	TRBV13	TRBJ2-2	CASSFGQTGMNTGELFF	TGTGCCAGCAGCTTTGGACAGACGGGGATGAACACCGGGGAGCTGTTTTTT
TRBD1	.	TRBV4-1	TRBJ2-3	CASSLTPGGPDTQYF	TGCGCCAGCAGCCTTACCCCAGGGGGCCCGGATACGCAGTATTTT
.	.	TRBV19	TRBJ1-2	CASSNRASGYTF	TGTGCCAGTAGTAACAGGGCAAGCGGCTACACCTTC
TRBD2	.	TRBV5-1	TRBJ2-1	CASSMWTSANYNEQFF	TGCGCCAGCAGCATGTGGACTAGCGCCAACTACAATGAGCAGTTCTTC
TRBD2	few	TRBV5-1	TRBJ2-1	CASSISGRDYNEQFF	TGCGCCAGCAGCATTAGCGGGAGGGACTACAATGAGCAGTTCTTC
TRBD2	.	TRBV7-2	TRBJ2-7	CASSLPTSGRGEQYF	TGTGCCAGCAGTCTACCAACTAGCGGGAGGGGCGAGCAGTACTTC
.	.	TRBV11-3	TRBJ1-2	CASSQGGYDGYTF	TGTGCCAGCAGCCAAGGGGGATATGATGGCTACACCTTC
.	.	TRBV5-6	TRBJ2-1	CASSWDLSRAEQFF	TGTGCCAGCAGCTGGGACTTGTCCCGGGCTGAGCAGTTCTTC
TRBD2	.	TRBV29-1	TRBJ2-1	CSVRTSGRNNEQFF	TGCAGCGTTAGGACTAGCGGGAGGAACAATGAGCAGTTCTTC
TRBD2	.	TRBV4-1	TRBJ2-1	CASSLGLAGDLYNEQFF	TGCGCCAGCAGCTTGGGACTAGCGGGAGACCTCTACAATGAGCAGTTCTTC
TRBD2	.	TRBV7-9	TRBJ2-1	CASSSGTSGSSYNEQFF	TGTGCCAGCAGCTCTGGGACTAGCGGGAGCTCCTACAATGAGCAGTTCTTC
TRBD2	.	TRBV19	TRBJ2-7	CASTSNSGRGYEQYF	TGTGCCAGTACCTCAAATAGCGGGAGAGGGTACGAGCAGTACTTC
.	.	TRBV7-9	TRBJ2-1	CASSFMGQDPSGEQFF	TGTGCCAGCAGCTTTATGGGCCAGGATCCCTCTGGTGAGCAGTTCTTC
.	.	TRBV5-6	TRBJ1-3	CASSLGGDTIYF	TGTGCCAGCAGCTTGGGTGGAGACACCATATATTTT
.	.	TRBV11-2	TRBJ2-1	CASSLTGSNEQFF	TGTGCCAGCAGCTTAACAGGGTCCAATGAGCAGTTCTTC
TRBD1	once	TRBV11-2	TRBJ1-1	CASSETGSGTEAFF	TGTGCCAGCAGCGAGACAGGGAGTGGAACTGAAGCTTTCTTT
.	.	TRBV5-1	TRBJ2-5	CASSLGTLQETQYF	TGCGCCAGCAGCTTAGGGACACTCCAAGAGACCCAGTACTTC
TRBD2	.	TRBV2	TRBJ2-7	CASSRFGSGSTGYEQYF	TGTGCCAGCAGTCGGTTTGGGAGCGGGAGTACCGGGTACGAGCAGTACTTC
.	.	TRBV27	TRBJ2-1	CATSDIRTHQFF	TGTGCCACCTCTGATATCCGGACTCATCAGTTCTTC
TRBD2	.	TRBV7-3	TRBJ2-3	CASSSGLAGALDTQYF	TGTGCCAGCAGCTCGGGACTAGCGGGGGCTCTGGATACGCAGTATTTT
.	.	TRBV30	TRBJ1-5	CAWTNRENQPQHF	TGTGCCTGGACCAACAGGGAAAATCAGCCCCAGCATTTT
.	.	TRBV30	TRBJ2-1	CAWTRGGNEQFF	TGTGCCTGGACTAGAGGGGGCAATGAGCAGTTCTTC
.	.	TRBV29-1	TRBJ2-3	CSVEIVGGTTDTQYF	TGCAGCGTTGAAATAGTTGGCGGGACCACAGATACGCAGTATTTT
TRBD1	.	TRBV6-5	TRBJ2-1	CASSSDRAYNEQFF	TGTGCCAGCAGTTCCGACAGGGCATACAATGAGCAGTTCTTC
.	once	TRBV7-8	TRBJ2-5	CASSPSGYGETQYF	TGTGCCAGCAGCCCCTCGGGGTACGGAGAGACCCAGTACTTC
.	.	TRBV27	TRBJ2-7	CASSSYTGPYEQYF	TGTGCCAGCAGTTCTTATACAGGGCCCTACGAGCAGTACTTC
.	.	TRBV30	TRBJ1-1	CAWSVRVNTEAFF	TGTGCCTGGAGTGTACGAGTGAACACTGAAGCTTTCTTT
.	.	TRBV5-1	TRBJ2-1	CASSLGPGSSYNEQFF	TGCGCCAGCAGCTTGGGTCCGGGGAGCTCCTACAATGAGCAGTTCTTC